This T cell receptor beta chain is from a study of blood T cell repertoires in COVID-19. This clone was seen a single time. Using immunoSEQ multiplex PCR, the repertoire was profiled, and TCRdb retains in-frame clones only, with some absent. The sample shows 290,000 or so clones, around nine tenths of them seen only once. This sequence was found in a woman aged 18-29 years who had recovered from COVID-19. Sample: PBMCs or T cells enriched from blood (not recorded which).

The CDR3 protein is CASSQTGTLSSYNEQFF. As DNA, the CDR3 is TGCGCCAGCAGCCAGACTGGAACCCTGAGCTCCTACAATGAGCAGTTCTTC. The chain has TRBV5-1 and TRBJ2-1, with D unresolved. Germline lookup yields CDR1 SGHRS and CDR2 YFSETQ. V was cut by 4 bases and J by 0 bases, with 17 bases left in between. This CDR3 comprises 17 residues.